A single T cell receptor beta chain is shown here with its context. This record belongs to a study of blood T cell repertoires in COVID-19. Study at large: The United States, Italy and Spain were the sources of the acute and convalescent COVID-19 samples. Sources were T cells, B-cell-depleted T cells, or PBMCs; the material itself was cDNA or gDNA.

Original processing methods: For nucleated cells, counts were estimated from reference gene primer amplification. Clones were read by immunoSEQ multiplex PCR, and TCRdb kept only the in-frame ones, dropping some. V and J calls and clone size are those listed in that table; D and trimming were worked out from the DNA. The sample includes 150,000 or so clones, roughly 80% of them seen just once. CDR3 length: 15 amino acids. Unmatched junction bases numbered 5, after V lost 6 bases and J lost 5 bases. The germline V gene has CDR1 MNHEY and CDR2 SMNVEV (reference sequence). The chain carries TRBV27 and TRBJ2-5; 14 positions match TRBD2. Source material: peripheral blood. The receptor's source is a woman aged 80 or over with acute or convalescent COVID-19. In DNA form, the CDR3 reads TGTGCCAGCAGGAGACTAGCGGGGGGGCCGGAGACCCAGTACTTC. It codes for CASRRLAGGPETQYF.